This TCR beta chain emerged from a study of OX40 agonist ivuxolimab in advanced cancers. Turning to the study itself: Ivuxolimab is a fully human IgG2 antibody that activates OX40 (CD134). A mean age of 60 years, range roughly 20 to 79, was recorded, and over 65% were male.

This clone showed up just once. Its matching antigen is unknown. The V and J ends lost 2 bases and 5 bases, in that order; junction bases with no gene match: 1. Germline loops: CDR1 MDHEN, CDR2 SYDVKM. The CDR3 covers 15 residues. Sequencing was performed with immunoSEQ multiplex PCR; in TCRdb, only in-frame clones are kept and a portion is missing. The sample has tens of thousands of clones, around 89% seen once. General observations from the study: In general, CD8+ T cells held more expanded clones than CD4+ did, on average. Both CD4+ and CD8+ T cell populations in blood had undergone clonal expansion by week 6 at 0.1 to 3.0 mg/kg.

The sequence was obtained from an adult with an advanced solid tumor such as melanoma, head and neck, liver or kidney cancer. The sequencing used CD4+ or CD8+ T cells sorted from blood, collected in a trial of the OX40 agonist ivuxolimab. This sequence joins TRBV28 and TRBJ2-1, with 12 bases matching TRBD2. This CDR3 is CASSLGTSGHNEQFF. CDR3 DNA: TGTGCCAGCAGTTTAGGGACTAGCGGGCACAATGAGCAGTTCTTC.